This T cell receptor (beta chain) was retrieved from a study of T-cell reconstitution after alpha-beta-depleted transplantation in children. Looked up from germline, CDR1 is SGHTA and CDR2 is FQGNSA. V trimming: 7 bases; J trimming: 5 bases; junction bases outside the gene matches: 7. The CDR3 length is 14 residues. Unique molecular identifiers were incorporated during preparation of the TCRbeta library. TCRdb used MiXCR to reprocess the PCR reads, holding one entry per CDR3 protein. Of some 640,000 distinct CDR3 sequences in the sample, roughly 15% were seen once. The clonotype originates from a human donor who donated a stem cell graft to a child with acute myeloid leukemia. The gene calls are TRBV7-2 and TRBJ2-2; TRBD2 matches at 7 bases. Sequencing used PBMCs from the stem cell graft donor, obtained from the stem cell graft. CDR3 DNA sequence: TGTGCCAGCATAATATCGCGGGGGACCGGGGAGCTGTTTTTT. Translating it yields CASIISRGTGELFF.